This T cell receptor (beta chain) was captured in a study of shared clonotypes between healthy human individuals. Study-wide results and limits: Richness estimates generally favored naive over memory subsets. Against clonotypes common to all four donors, non-shared ones had lower generation probabilities.

In the original processing: ImmunoSEQ supplied junction-only sequences lacking quality scores, so filtering was different. Libraries were prepared by immunoSEQ multiplex PCR; TCRdb keeps only in-frame clonotypes and omits some of them. The V and J calls and clone size are taken from that table; D and trimming were inferred from the DNA. The sample consists of over a million clones, 97% to 99% of them appearing once. The CDR3 has 12 amino acids. Germline V gene sequence: CDR1 MGHDK, CDR2 SYGVNS. Trimming took off 1 base at V and 5 bases at J, with 5 bases between the two ends. This clone was recorded only once. What it binds is not known.

Sequenced input: naive CD4+ T cells sorted from blood. Noted subset: CD45RA+ positively selected. The rearrangement joins TRBV25-1 to TRBJ2-5; D call uncertain. The TCR comes from a man aged 25-40 years in good health. The DNA for the CDR3 is TGTGCCAGCAGTGAATTAGAGGAGACCCAGTACTTC. Translation: CASSELEETQYF.